These 27 T cell receptor beta chains originate from one sample sequenced in a study of shared clonotypes between healthy human individuals. This table comes from immunoSEQ multiplex PCR, and its TCRdb copy is limited to in-frame clones, with some not included. The sample includes 550,000 to 600,000 clones, roughly 79% of them seen just once. The sequenced sample consisted of PBMCs. These receptors were collected from a woman aged 40 to 49 in good health. Some clones in this sample may be carry-over from other donors' samples.

V gene TRBV20-1 combines with J gene TRBJ2-3; D remains unclear. Per the germline V gene, CDR1 is DFQATT and CDR2 is SNEGSKA (reference sequence). The CDR3 extends over 11 amino acids. With 6 bases removed from V and 3 bases from J, the gap between germline ends came to 7 bases. Written as DNA, the CDR3 is TGCAGTGCCCGCGTTACAGATACGCAGTATTTT. Translation: CSARVTDTQYF.

V usage is TRBV7-8 and J usage is TRBJ2-2; 7 bases fit TRBD2. The CDR3 is 17 amino acids. The V gene end was trimmed by 4 bases and the J gene end by 2 bases; junction bases not matched to a gene: 10. Germline values: CDR1 SGHVS, CDR2 FQNEAQ. The CDR3 loop reads CASSSRGRAANTGELFF. CDR3 DNA sequence: TGTGCCAGCAGCTCAAGAGGGAGGGCAGCCAACACCGGGGAGCTGTTTTTT.

The CDR3 DNA reads as TGTGCCAGTAGTGAGGGGGGCCACGAGCAGTACTTC. Its translation is CASSEGGHEQYF. The chain is built from TRBV19 and TRBJ2-7, with D perhaps assigned TRBD1 or TRBD2 (6 bases each). V lost 5 bases and J lost 5, with 10 bases in between. This CDR3 contains 12 residues. Germline loops: CDR1 LNHDA, CDR2 SQIVND (reference sequence).

J is TRBJ2-1 and V is TRBV7-9; 8 bases align to TRBD2. CDR3 size: 15 residues. V gave up 1 base and J gave up 4 bases; unmatched junction bases: 3. Germline loops: CDR1 SEHNR, CDR2 FQNEAQ (reference sequence). The CDR3 DNA reads TGTGCCAGCAGCTTAGTCAGCGGGAGATACAATGAGCAGTTCTTC. Its translation is CASSLVSGRYNEQFF.

CDR3 loop: CAWRKGPTEAFF. The CDR3 region has the DNA TGTGCCTGGAGAAAGGGCCCCACTGAAGCTTTCTTT. The chain is built from TRBV30 and TRBJ1-1; D is uncertain. Germline lookup yields CDR1 GTSNPN and CDR2 SVGIG (reference sequence). The CDR3 is made up of 12 amino acids. V was clipped by 3 bases and J by 4 bases, with 9 bases between them. The full variable domain, completed using reference TRBV30 and TRBJ1-1, is SQTIHQWPATLVQPVGSPLSLECTVEGTSNPNLYWYRQAAGRGLQLLFYSVGIGQISSEVPQNLSASRPQDRQFILSSKKLLLSDSGFYLCAWRKGPTEAFFGQGTRLTVV.

The rearrangement links TRBV28 to TRBJ2-7; 7 nucleotides line up with TRBD1. The V segment lost 3 bases and the J segment 0 bases; nucleotides outside the gene matches: 11. Germline CDR1 and CDR2: MDHEN and SYDVKM. The CDR3 totals 17 residues. CDR3 protein: CASSLAGGYTSSYEQYF. The CDR3 DNA is TGTGCCAGCAGTTTGGCAGGGGGTTATACAAGCTCCTACGAGCAGTACTTC.

This chain connects TRBV10-3 to TRBJ2-4, with D tentatively TRBD2 (5 bases). This CDR3 is 13 amino acids long. Looked up from germline, CDR1 is ENHRY and CDR2 is SYGVKD. V lost 8 bases and J 9 bases, leaving 17 bases between the germline ends. The chain's CDR3 is CAIQAGPGSIQYF. The DNA of the CDR3 is TGTGCCATCCAGGCCGGTCCGGGGTCCATTCAGTACTTC.

J is TRBJ1-1 and V is TRBV4-2, with 9 bases that match TRBD1. Losses at the gene ends were 5 bases for V and 1 base for J; bases not matched to a gene: 5. Germline loops: CDR1 LGHNA, CDR2 YNFKEQ. This CDR3 has 15 residues. CDR3 residues: CASSWTGVGNTEAFF. CDR3 bases: TGTGCCAGCAGCTGGACAGGGGTCGGGAACACTGAAGCTTTCTTT.

The chain links TRBV6-5 to TRBJ2-7; no definite D call. This CDR3 is 13 amino acids long. Trimming took 7 bases from V and 4 from J, leaving 14 bases between them. Germline V gives CDR1 MNHEY, CDR2 SVGAGI. Here the CDR3 reads CASTPADFYEQYF. The CDR3 bases are TGTGCCAGCACTCCCGCTGATTTTTACGAGCAGTACTTC.

CDR3 in DNA: TGTGCCAGCAGTTTTATTCGGACTAGCTCGGAGATGCCCGGGGAGCTGTTTTTT. Amino acids: CASSFIRTSSEMPGELFF. The V and J genes are TRBV28 and TRBJ2-2; 8 bases are shared with TRBD2. The CDR3 runs 18 residues. After removal of 3 bases from V and 6 bases from J, the junction contained 15 bases not matched to a gene. Germline lookup yields CDR1 MDHEN and CDR2 SYDVKM.

The V gene is TRBV30, the J gene TRBJ2-5, with D perhaps matching TRBD1 (5 bases). From germline, CDR1 is GTSNPN and CDR2 SVGIG (reference sequence). CDR3 length equals 14 residues. V was pared by 1 base and J by 6 bases, with 15 bases between. The CDR3: CAWSEGFFGKTQYF. CDR3 in DNA: TGTGCCTGGAGTGAGGGGTTTTTTGGAAAGACCCAGTACTTC.

This clone is a singleton in its sample. This chain connects TRBV11-2 to TRBJ1-1; tentative D call: TRBD1 (5 bases). Per germline, CDR1 SGHAT and CDR2 FQNNGV. CDR3 length: 15 residues. V lost 0 bases, J lost 5 bases, and 13 bases lay in between. CDR3 DNA sequence: TGTGCCAGCAGCTTAGAGTGGGGGAGGGTTACTGAAGCTTTCTTT. Translation gives CASSLEWGRVTEAFF.

The gene calls are TRBV18 and TRBJ2-7, with D possibly matching TRBD1 (6 bases). The germline V gene encodes CDR1 KGHSH and CDR2 LQKENI. V shed 6 bases and J shed 3 bases, with 18 bases lying between them. There are 15 residues in the CDR3. Here the CDR3 reads CASSPLTGPNYEQYF. In nucleotides, the CDR3 is TGTGCCAGCTCGCCCTTGACAGGCCCCAACTACGAGCAGTACTTC.

The rearrangement uses TRBV6-5 and TRBJ2-7, with TRBD2 identical over 13 bases. V was pared by 4 bases and J by 3 bases, with 3 bases of the junction left unmatched. The germline gives CDR1 MNHEY, CDR2 SVGAGI. The CDR3 has 15 residues. The CDR3 spells CASSSGLAGDYEQYF. Written as DNA, the CDR3 is TGTGCCAGCAGTTCCGGACTAGCGGGGGACTACGAGCAGTACTTC.

The chain employs TRBV4-1 and TRBJ1-4; 9 bases fit TRBD1. The germline gives CDR1 MGHRA, CDR2 YSYEKL. There are 12 residues in the CDR3. The junction had 2 bases not matched to a gene; V was cut back by 5 bases and J by 10 bases. The CDR3 loop reads CASSTDRGKLFF. For the CDR3, the DNA is TGCGCCAGCAGCACGGACAGGGGAAAACTGTTTTTT.

The rearrangement joins TRBV5-1 to TRBJ2-3; 10 bases are a match to TRBD2. There are 14 residues in the CDR3. Germline values: CDR1 SGHRS, CDR2 YFSETQ. J was trimmed by 6 bases and V by 4 bases; bases with no gene match: 5. The CDR3 loop is CASSPLAGSDTQYF. The CDR3 DNA sequence: TGCGCCAGCAGCCCACTAGCGGGAAGCGATACGCAGTATTTT.

The genes are TRBV7-3 and TRBJ2-1, with 9 bases aligning to TRBD2. V shed 5 bases and J 4 bases; nucleotides not matched to a gene: 6. This CDR3 is 15 amino acids long. In germline, CDR1 is SGHTA, CDR2 FQGTGA. CDR3 residues: CASSATSGRYNEQFF. The CDR3 nucleotides read TGTGCCAGCAGCGCGACTAGCGGAAGGTACAATGAGCAGTTCTTC.

The chain links TRBV2 to TRBJ2-7; D is perhaps TRBD1 (6 bases). V shed 3 bases and J shed 2 bases, with 11 bases lying between them. The CDR3 extends over 14 amino acids. Per the germline V gene, CDR1 is SNHLY and CDR2 is FYNNEI. CDR3 amino acids: CASSEGRGAYEQYF. The DNA for the CDR3 is TGTGCCAGCAGTGAGGGCAGGGGAGCCTACGAGCAGTACTTC.

This chain uses TRBV4-2 with TRBJ2-1; D is possibly TRBD2 (6 bases). Trimming stripped 3 bases from V and 9 bases from J, with 12 bases between. This CDR3 spans 13 amino acids. Germline values: CDR1 LGHNA, CDR2 YNFKEQ. CDR3 sequence: CASSQGGGVEQFF. DNA for the CDR3: TGTGCCAGCAGCCAGGGAGGCGGGGTTGAGCAGTTCTTC.

Comments on this clone: The junction differs from germline at one of its ends, possibly a read error. CDR3 in amino acids: CASSPTSGGGYNEQFF. The CDR3, as DNA: TGTGCTAGCAGCCCGACAAGCGGGGGCGGATACAATGAGCAGTTCTTC. The genes are TRBV7-7 and TRBJ2-1; 8 bases match TRBD2. Germline V CDR1 and CDR2: SSHAT, FNYEAQ (reference sequence). The CDR3 consists of 16 residues.

The CDR3 coding sequence is TGCGCCAGCAGCTTCCGTACTAGCGGGGACGAGCAGTACTTC. Its translation is CASSFRTSGDEQYF. The chain links TRBV5-1 to TRBJ2-7; 10 nucleotides match TRBD2. The trim removed 2 bases at V and 5 bases at J, leaving 4 bases unmatched. The CDR3 consists of 14 residues. Germline CDR1 reads SGHRS; CDR2 reads YFSETQ.

The rearrangement links TRBV11-3 to TRBJ2-2; D remains ambiguous. The germline V and J ends were trimmed by 1 base and 8 bases, with 8 bases remaining between them. The CDR3 is made up of 13 amino acids. Germline lookup yields CDR1 SGHNT and CDR2 YENEEA. The DNA for the CDR3 is TGTGCCAGCAGCTTAGTACAGACGGGGGAGCTGTTTTTT. Its translation is CASSLVQTGELFF.

This clone turned up a few times. The genes are TRBV4-2 and TRBJ1-3, with TRBD1 matching 7 bases. This CDR3 comprises 16 residues. The V segment lost 3 bases and the J segment 0 bases; nucleotides outside the gene matches: 5. In germline, CDR1 is LGHNA, CDR2 YNFKEQ. CDR3 in amino acids: CASSQNWDSSGNTIYF. The DNA for the CDR3 is TGTGCCAGCAGCCAGAATTGGGACAGCTCTGGAAACACCATATATTTT.

V gene TRBV11-2 combines with J gene TRBJ2-1; D not certain. V was pared by 1 base and J by 10 bases, with 5 bases between. Germline CDR1 and CDR2: SGHAT and FQNNGV. The CDR3 has 11 residues. Here the CDR3 reads CASSLGLEQFF. For the CDR3, the DNA is TGTGCCAGCAGCTTAGGTCTAGAGCAGTTCTTC.

This clone has only a few counts. This may come from a read error, since a much larger clone is one base off. The CDR3: CAGSLPTGGAFF. The CDR3 DNA follows: TGTGCCGGCAGTCTCCCTACGGGAGGGGCTTTCTTT. This chain links TRBV6-1 with TRBJ1-1; unclear D gene. CDR1 and CDR2 (germline): MNHNS, SASEGT. This CDR3 has 12 amino acids.

The gene calls are TRBV5-4 and TRBJ2-3; tentatively, D is TRBD2 (6 bases). With 0 bases removed from V and 1 base from J, the gap between germline ends came to 15 bases. Germline V gives CDR1 SGHNT, CDR2 YYREEE (reference sequence). The CDR3 length is 17 residues. The chain's CDR3 is CASSLGGRRGGTDTQYF. Written as DNA, the CDR3 is TGTGCCAGCAGCTTGGGGGGCCGGCGGGGAGGCACAGATACGCAGTATTTT.

The genes are TRBV5-4 and TRBJ1-1, with D tentatively TRBD1 (5 bases). The CDR3 totals 13 residues. Trimming removed 5 bases at V and 1 base at J, with 9 bases between. Germline-derived CDR1 and CDR2 are SGHNT and YYREEE (reference sequence). The CDR3 region has the DNA TGTGCCAGCAGAACGGACACGAACACTGAAGCTTTCTTT. Its protein is CASRTDTNTEAFF.